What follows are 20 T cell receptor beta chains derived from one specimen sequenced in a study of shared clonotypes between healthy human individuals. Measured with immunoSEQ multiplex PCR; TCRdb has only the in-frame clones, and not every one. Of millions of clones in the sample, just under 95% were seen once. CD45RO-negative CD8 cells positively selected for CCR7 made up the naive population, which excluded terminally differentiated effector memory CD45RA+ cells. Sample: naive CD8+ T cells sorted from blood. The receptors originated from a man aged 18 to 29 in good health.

CDR3 sequence reads: CAWSIPVFGAFF. The CDR3 DNA follows: TGTGCCTGGAGTATCCCCGTTTTCGGGGCTTTCTTT. The chain carries TRBV30 and TRBJ1-1, with D unclear. Deletions cut 2 bases from V and 11 bases from J, with 15 bases between. The CDR3 length is 12 residues. Germline CDR1 is GTSNPN and CDR2 is SVGIG (reference sequence).

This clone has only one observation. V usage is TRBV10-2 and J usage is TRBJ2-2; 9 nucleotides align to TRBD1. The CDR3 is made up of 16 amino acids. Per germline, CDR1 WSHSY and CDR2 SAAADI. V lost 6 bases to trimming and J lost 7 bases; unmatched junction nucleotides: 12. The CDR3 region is CASSGPTGGGNGELFF. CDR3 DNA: TGCGCCAGCAGCGGGCCTACAGGGGGCGGGAACGGGGAGCTGTTTTTT.

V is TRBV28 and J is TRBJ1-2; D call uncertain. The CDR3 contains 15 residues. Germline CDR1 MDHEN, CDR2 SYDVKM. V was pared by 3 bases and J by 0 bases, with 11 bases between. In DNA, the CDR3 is TGTGCCAGCAGTTTGTTGGGCGGGACTAACTATGGCTACACCTTC. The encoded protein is CASSLLGGTNYGYTF.

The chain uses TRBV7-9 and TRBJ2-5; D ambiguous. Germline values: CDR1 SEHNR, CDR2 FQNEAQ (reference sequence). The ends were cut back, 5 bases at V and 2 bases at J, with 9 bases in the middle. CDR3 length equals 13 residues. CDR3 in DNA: TGTGCCAGCAGCCCAGAACAGCAAGAGACCCAGTACTTC. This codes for CASSPEQQETQYF.

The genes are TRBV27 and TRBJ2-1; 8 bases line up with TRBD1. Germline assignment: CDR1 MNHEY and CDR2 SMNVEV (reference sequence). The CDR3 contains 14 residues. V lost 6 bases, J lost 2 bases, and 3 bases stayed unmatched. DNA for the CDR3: TGTGCCAGCAGCTGGACAGGGCCCTACAATGAGCAGTTCTTC. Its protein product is CASSWTGPYNEQFF.

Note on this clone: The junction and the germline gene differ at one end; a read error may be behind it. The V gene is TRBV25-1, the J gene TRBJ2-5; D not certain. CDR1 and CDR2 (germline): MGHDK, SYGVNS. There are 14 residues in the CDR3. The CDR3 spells CAGSADEFQETQYF. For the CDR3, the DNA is TGTGCCGGCAGTGCAGATGAGTTCCAAGAGACCCAGTACTTC.

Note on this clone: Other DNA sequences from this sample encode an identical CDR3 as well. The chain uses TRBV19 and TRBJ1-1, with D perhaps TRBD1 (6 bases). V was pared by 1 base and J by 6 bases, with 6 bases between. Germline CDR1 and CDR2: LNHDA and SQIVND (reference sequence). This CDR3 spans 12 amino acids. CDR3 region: CASSIGGPEAFF. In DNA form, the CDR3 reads TGTGCCAGTAGTATAGGGGGGCCTGAAGCTTTCTTT.

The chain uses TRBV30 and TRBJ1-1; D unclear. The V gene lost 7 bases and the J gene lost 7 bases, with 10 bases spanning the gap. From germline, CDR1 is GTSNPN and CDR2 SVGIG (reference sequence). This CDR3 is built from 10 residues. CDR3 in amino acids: CASLRGEAFF. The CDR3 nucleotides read TGTGCCTCGCTCCGGGGTGAAGCTTTCTTT.

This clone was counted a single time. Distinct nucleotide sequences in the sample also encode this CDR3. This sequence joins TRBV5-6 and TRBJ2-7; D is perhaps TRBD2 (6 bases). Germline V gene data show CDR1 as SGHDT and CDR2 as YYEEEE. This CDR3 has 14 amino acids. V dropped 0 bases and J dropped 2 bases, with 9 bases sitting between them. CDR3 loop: CASSLAGRAYEQYF. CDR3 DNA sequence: TGTGCCAGCAGCTTGGCCGGGAGAGCCTACGAGCAGTACTTC.

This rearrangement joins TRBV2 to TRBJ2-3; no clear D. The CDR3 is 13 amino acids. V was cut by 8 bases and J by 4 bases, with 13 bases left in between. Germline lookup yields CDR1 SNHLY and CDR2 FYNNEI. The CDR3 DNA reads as TGTGCCAGCCTCCAGGCGGACGCAGATACGCAGTATTTT. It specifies CASLQADADTQYF.

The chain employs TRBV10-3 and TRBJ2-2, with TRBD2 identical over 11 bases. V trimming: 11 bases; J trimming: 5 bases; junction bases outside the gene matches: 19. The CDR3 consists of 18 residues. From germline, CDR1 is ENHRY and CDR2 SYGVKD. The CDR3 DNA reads TGTGCCCTGGGCGGTACGGGACTAGCGGAATTAAATACCGGGGAGCTGTTTTTT. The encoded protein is CALGGTGLAELNTGELFF.

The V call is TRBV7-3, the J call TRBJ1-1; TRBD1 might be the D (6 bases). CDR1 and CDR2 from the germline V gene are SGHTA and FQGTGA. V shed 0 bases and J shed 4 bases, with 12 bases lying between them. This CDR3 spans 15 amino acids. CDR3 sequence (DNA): TGTGCCAGCAGCTTAACTGGGGGGCTAATCACTGAAGCTTTCTTT. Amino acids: CASSLTGGLITEAFF.

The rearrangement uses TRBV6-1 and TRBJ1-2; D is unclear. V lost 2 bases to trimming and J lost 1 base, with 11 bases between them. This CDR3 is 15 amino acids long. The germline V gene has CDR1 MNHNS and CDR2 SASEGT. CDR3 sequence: CASSEPRENNYGYTF. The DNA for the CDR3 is TGTGCCAGCAGTGAACCCCGAGAGAATAACTATGGCTACACCTTC.

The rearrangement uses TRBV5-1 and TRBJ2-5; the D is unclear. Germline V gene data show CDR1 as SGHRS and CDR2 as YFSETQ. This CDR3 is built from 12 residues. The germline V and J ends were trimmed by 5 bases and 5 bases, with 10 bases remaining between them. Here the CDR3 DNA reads TGCGCCAGCAGTATTGGTGTGGAGACCCAGTACTTC. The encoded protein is CASSIGVETQYF.

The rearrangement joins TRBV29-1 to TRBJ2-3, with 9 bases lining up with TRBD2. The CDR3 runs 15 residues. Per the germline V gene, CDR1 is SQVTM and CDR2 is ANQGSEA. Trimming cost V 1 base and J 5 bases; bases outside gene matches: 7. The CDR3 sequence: CSVEGSSGMIDTQYF. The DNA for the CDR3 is TGCAGCGTTGAAGGTTCTAGCGGGATGATAGATACGCAGTATTTT.

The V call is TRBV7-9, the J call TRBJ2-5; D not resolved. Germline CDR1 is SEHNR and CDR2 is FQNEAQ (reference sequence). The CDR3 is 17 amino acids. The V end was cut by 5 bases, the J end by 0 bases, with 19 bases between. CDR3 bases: TGTGCCAGCAGCCCGACCGCGCCAGCCATCAACCAAGAGACCCAGTACTTC. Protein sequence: CASSPTAPAINQETQYF.

The CDR3 DNA is TGTGCCAGCAGTTACTCGACAGGGGAATTAGAAGCTTTCTTT. This encodes CASSYSTGELEAFF. V is TRBV6-5 and J is TRBJ1-1; 8 nucleotides align to TRBD1. The CDR3 is 14 amino acids. Looked up from germline, CDR1 is MNHEY and CDR2 is SVGAGI. The trim removed 0 bases at V and 8 bases at J, leaving 5 bases unmatched.

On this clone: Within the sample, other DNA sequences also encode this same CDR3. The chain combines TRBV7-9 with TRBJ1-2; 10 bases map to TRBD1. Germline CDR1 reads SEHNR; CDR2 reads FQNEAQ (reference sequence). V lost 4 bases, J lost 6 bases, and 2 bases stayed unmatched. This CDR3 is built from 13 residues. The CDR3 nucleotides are TGTGCCAGCAGCTCGGGACAGGGGAATGGCTACACCTTC. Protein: CASSSGQGNGYTF. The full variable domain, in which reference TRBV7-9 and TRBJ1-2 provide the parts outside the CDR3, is DTGVSQNPRHKITKRGQNVTFRCDPISEHNRLYWYRQTLGQGPEFLTYFQNEAQLEKSRLLSDRFSAERPKGSFSTLEIQRTEQGDSAMYLCASSSGQGNGYTFGSGTRLTVV.

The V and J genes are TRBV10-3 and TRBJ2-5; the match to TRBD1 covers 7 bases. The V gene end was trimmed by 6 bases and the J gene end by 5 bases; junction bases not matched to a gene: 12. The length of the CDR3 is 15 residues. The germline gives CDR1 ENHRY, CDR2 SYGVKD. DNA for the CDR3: TGTGCCATCAGACAGGGGAAAGGGAAAGAGGAGACCCAGTACTTC. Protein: CAIRQGKGKEETQYF.

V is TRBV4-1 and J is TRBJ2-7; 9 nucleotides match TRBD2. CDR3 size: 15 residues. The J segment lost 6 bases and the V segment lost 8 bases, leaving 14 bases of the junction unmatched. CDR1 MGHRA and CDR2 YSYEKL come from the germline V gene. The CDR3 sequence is CASGLVAGAPREQYF. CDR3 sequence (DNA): TGCGCCAGCGGCCTAGTAGCGGGGGCCCCTCGCGAGCAGTACTTC.